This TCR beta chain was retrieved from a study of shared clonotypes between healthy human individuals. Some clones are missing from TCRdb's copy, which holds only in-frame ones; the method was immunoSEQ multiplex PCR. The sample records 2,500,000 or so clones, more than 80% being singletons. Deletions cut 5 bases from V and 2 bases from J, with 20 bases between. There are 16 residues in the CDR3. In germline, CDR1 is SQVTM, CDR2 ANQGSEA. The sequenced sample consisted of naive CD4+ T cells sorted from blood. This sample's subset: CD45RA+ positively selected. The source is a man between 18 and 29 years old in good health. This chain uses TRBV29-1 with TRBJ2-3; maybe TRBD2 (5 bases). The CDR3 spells CSVKRSGFGFTDTQYF. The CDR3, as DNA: TGCAGCGTTAAAAGGTCGGGGTTCGGGTTCACAGATACGCAGTATTTT.